The 8 T cell receptor beta chains presented below share a single source sample, sequenced in a study of T cell responses to AZD1222 COVID-19 vaccine. Repertoires were generated with immunoSEQ multiplex PCR, while TCRdb's copy carries only in-frame clones and drops some. This sample yields around 150,000 clones, of which more than 90% are seen a single time; roughly 1.7% belongs to the top ten. Here the sequenced sample was peripheral blood, taken on day 0 of AZD1222 vaccination. The receptors were sampled from an adult in good health.

This clone was observed at least ten times. The chain links TRBV5-8 to TRBJ2-1; 8 nucleotides line up with TRBD2. CDR3 length: 18 amino acids. Germline CDR1 SGHTS, CDR2 YDEGEE. V was pared by 0 bases and J by 6 bases, with 14 bases of the junction left unmatched. The DNA of the CDR3 is TGTGCCAGCAGCTTGGGCAGCATTAGCGGGACTTTTTCCAATGAGCAGTTCTTC. Encoded protein: CASSLGSISGTFSNEQFF. The variable domain in full, with the rest retrieved from reference TRBV5-8 and TRBJ2-1, is EAGVTQSPTHLIKTRGQQATLRCSPISGHTSVYWYQQALGLGLQFLLWYDEGEERNRGNFPPRFSGRQFPNYSSELNVNALELEDSALYLCASSLGSISGTFSNEQFFGPGTRLTVL.

The gene calls are TRBV15 and TRBJ2-7; perhaps TRBD1 as D (5 bases). The V end lost 0 bases, the J end lost 0 bases, and 12 bases lay between the germline ends. This CDR3 is 16 amino acids long. Germline CDR1 reads LNHNV; CDR2 reads YYDKDF (reference sequence). CDR3 bases: TGTGCCACCAGCAGAGAGGCAGGGAAGAGCTCCTACGAGCAGTACTTC. This codes for CATSREAGKSSYEQYF.

The chain couples TRBV7-7 to TRBJ2-1, with 7 bases matching TRBD2. The CDR3 extends over 15 amino acids. Germline CDR1 and CDR2: SSHAT and FNYEAQ (reference sequence). Germline trimming cut 3 bases from V and 6 bases from J; bases unmatched to any gene: 8. The CDR3 sequence: CASSLTSFSVNEQFF. The CDR3 nucleotides are TGTGCCAGCAGCTTGACTAGCTTCTCCGTCAATGAGCAGTTCTTC.

The V call is TRBV11-3, the J call TRBJ2-1, with TRBD2 matching over 8 bases. Trimming cost V 1 base and J 1 base; bases outside gene matches: 3. Germline V lookup: CDR1 SGHNT, CDR2 YENEEA. The CDR3 contains 16 residues. The CDR3 region is CASSLGPGGSYNEQFF. The CDR3, as DNA: TGTGCCAGCAGCTTAGGCCCGGGAGGGTCCTACAATGAGCAGTTCTTC.

The J gene is TRBJ1-6, the V gene TRBV28; no firm D call. CDR1 and CDR2 (germline): MDHEN, SYDVKM. V gave up 4 bases and J gave up 8 bases, with 9 bases separating them. This CDR3 comprises 13 residues. The CDR3 coding sequence is TGTGCCAGCAGTTCAGTACGATATTCACCCCTCCACTTT. This sequence encodes CASSSVRYSPLHF.

J is TRBJ1-1 and V is TRBV27; D unresolved. Trimming left V 1 base short and J 0 bases short, with 12 bases between. This CDR3 is 16 amino acids long. Per the germline V gene, CDR1 is MNHEY and CDR2 is SMNVEV (reference sequence). CDR3 sequence: CASSLWLGGMNTEAFF. The CDR3 nucleotides are TGTGCCAGCAGTTTATGGTTGGGTGGGATGAACACTGAAGCTTTCTTT.

V and J are TRBV7-9 and TRBJ1-1; TRBD1 matches at 7 bases. The CDR3 has 16 residues. Trimming at V came to 6 bases and at J to 0 bases, leaving 10 bases not matched to a gene. CDR1 SEHNR and CDR2 FQNEAQ come from the germline V gene (reference sequence). The CDR3 DNA is TGTGCCAGCAGAGAACAATCGGGACAGCTGAACACTGAAGCTTTCTTT. This encodes CASREQSGQLNTEAFF.

This chain links TRBV30 with TRBJ2-3, with 9 bases identical to TRBD1. Germline values: CDR1 GTSNPN, CDR2 SVGIG (reference sequence). With V trimmed by 3 bases and J by 2 bases, 6 bases remained unmatched. This CDR3 has 15 amino acids. Written as DNA, the CDR3 is TGTGCCTGGAGCCGCCGGGACAGGGACACAGATACGCAGTATTTT. Its translation is CAWSRRDRDTDTQYF.